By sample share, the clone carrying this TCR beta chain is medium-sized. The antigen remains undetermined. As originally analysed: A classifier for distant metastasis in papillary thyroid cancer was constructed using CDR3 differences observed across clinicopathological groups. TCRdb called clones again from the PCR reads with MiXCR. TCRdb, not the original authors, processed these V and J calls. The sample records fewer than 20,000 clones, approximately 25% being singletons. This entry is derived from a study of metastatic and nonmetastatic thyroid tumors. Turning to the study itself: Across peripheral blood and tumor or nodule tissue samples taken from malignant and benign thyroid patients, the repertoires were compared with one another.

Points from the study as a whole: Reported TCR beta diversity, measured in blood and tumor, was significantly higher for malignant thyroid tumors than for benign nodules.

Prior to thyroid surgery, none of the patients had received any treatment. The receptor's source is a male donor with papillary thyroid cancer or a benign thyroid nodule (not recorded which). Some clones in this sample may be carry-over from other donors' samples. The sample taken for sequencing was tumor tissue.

The CDR3 DNA reads TGCGCCAGCAGCCGACCGGGAAGCAACACTGAAGCTTTCTTT. Translation: CASSRPGSNTEAFF. This chain joins TRBV5-1 and TRBJ1-1; the D is unclear. This CDR3 has 14 residues. Trimming left V 4 bases short and J 2 bases short, with 12 bases between. The V gene's germline CDR1 is SGHRS and CDR2 YFSETQ.